This note documents a single T cell receptor beta chain sequence. This clone has a single count. Its antigen specificity is not known. No base quality information exists; no much larger clone differs at one position. The germline V gene (reference sequence) supplies CDR1 LNHDA and CDR2 SQIVND. The cysteine opens and the phenylalanine closes a CDR3 of 14 amino acids. Of the read, only the CDR3 DNA is kept; its 42 bases are in frame from base 1. Compared with germline, V lacks 7 bases and J lacks 6 bases; bases without a gene match: 7. The library was built by means of the immunoSEQ multiplex PCR assay. A mixture of 60 forward primers for TCR Vbeta segments and 13 reverse primers for TCR Jbeta segments was used in the multiplex PCR. The CDR3 region of rearranged TCR beta genes was amplified from genomic DNA with a multiplex PCR assay. Amplified TCR beta libraries were sequenced as 87-base-pair reads on the Illumina HiSeq System. In the source study's methods: In a later analysis, tens of millions of unique TCR beta chains were counted across the 500 to 850 repertoires, and roughly 9.9 million of these chains were shared by at least two donors. Raw reads were error-corrected and collapsed into unique sequences with a nearest-neighbor algorithm that merged closely related sequences to remove PCR and sequencing errors. To assign V, D and J gene segments, CDR3 sequences were aligned to IMGT reference sequences. Each retained sequence needed at least a six-nucleotide match to both a V gene segment and a J gene segment. A rearrangement was called productive if the CDR3 had no stop codons and remained in frame with V and J, and every other rearrangement was called non-productive. CDR3 was defined according to IMGT convention as the region running from the second conserved V-encoded cysteine to the conserved J-encoded phenylalanine. Sequences without an unambiguous match to a single V gene segment were excluded from the earlier analysis of several hundred of the donors. In an earlier analysis of approximately 610 of the donors, V segments were called functional above 56.7% productive rearrangements and were called segregating when the between-donor standard deviation exceeded 5%. A statistical classification framework was built for diagnosing cytomegalovirus status from the catalog of TCR beta chain sequences. In a later analysis, TCR nucleotide sequences were compared against IMGT/GENE-DB human TR gene sequences so that V and J genes could be assigned. A later analysis assigned CDR3 sequences and most-parsimonious VDJ recombination scenarios with the TCRdist pipeline. In a later analysis, every TCR beta chain was defined by the combination of its CDR3 amino acid sequence and its V-gene family, and reads without a unique V-gene family were dropped. In a later analysis, 450 to 600 highly shared, low-generation-probability nucleotide sequences were removed to address suspected cross-contamination and a sequencing artifact. In a later analysis, a clonal expansion index for each public chain was calculated from normalized within-repertoire ranks of inferred template counts. In a later analysis, generation probabilities were computed using a VDJ recombination model fitted to out-of-frame rearrangements, and the results were checked against IGoR. In a later analysis, hypergeometric tests were used to score TCR-TCR, TCR-HLA and TCR-CMV co-occurrence, with a repertoire-size bias correction applied to TCR pairs. False discovery rates were estimated in a later analysis by permuting HLA or CMV assignments 20 times. A later analysis grouped co-occurring TCRs with DBSCAN, adding TCRdist sequence similarity when clustering within HLA-allele-positive subsets. Co-occurrence clustering excluded repertoires with fewer than 30,000 or more than 120,000 public chains, plus five with anomalous nucleotide sharing. This is the immuneACCESS table as TCRdb keeps it, with only in-frame sequences that have V and J called. A part of the clones is gone; compared with another copy, unresolved V genes explain less than half, and the rest is unexplained. V, J and clone size are taken as reported in that table, and D and trimming were inferred from the DNA itself. The sample table shows under 150,000 clones, and about three quarters are seen once. The ten largest make up more than 2.5% of the sample.

This sample is part of a study of cytomegalovirus exposure and HLA in healthy donors (dated by TCRdb to about 2017). Broadly, across the study: An earlier analysis of some 600 of the donors reported roughly 300 Gb of sequence data and some 110 million unique TCR beta sequences obtained from some 200 million T cells. About 280 gigabases of sequencing data and around 88 million unique TCR sequences made up an early release that covered 500 to 650 HLA-typed donors. Of the roughly 400 genotyped donors, about 80% fell in the genetic ancestry cluster associated with self-reported Caucasian donors. The study aimed to test whether signatures of past pathogen exposure could be identified by cataloging public T cell receptors. The study used immunosequencing to profile the T cell repertoires of hundreds of subjects and linked those repertoires to cytomegalovirus serostatus. Along with the approximately 650-subject first cohort, a separate validation cohort of about 110 different subjects was used. High-throughput TCR immunosequencing, statistical association of individual TCRs with disease status, and machine learning were combined to predict cytomegalovirus infection status. To study patterns of TCR occurrence, a later analysis re-analyzed previously published TCR beta repertoires from several hundred donors and added high-resolution HLA genotyping. The later analysis used no new phenotypic data to find candidate immune exposures, relying instead on TCR beta sequences and their occurrence across donors. In an earlier analysis of 550 to 700 of the donors, high-throughput TCR beta sequencing was used to judge whether each TCR beta V gene segment behaved as functional or pseudogenic. Donor age, sex, ethnicity and CMV serostatus were collected together with the repertoire data. A later genetic analysis used genome-wide SNP genotypes for about 65% of the roughly 670 donors, treating that subset as a discovery cohort. All discovery cohort repertoires had been generated using a single sequencing platform. Class I and class II HLA loci were covered by the typing at four-digit resolution. Typing coverage differed by locus: A, B, C, DRB1 and DQB1 were typed in about 629-640 donors, DQA1 in about 500, DPA1 in around 600, and DPB1 in 400 to 480. A handful of DR-DQ haplotypes were treated as single units for association and clustering because of strong linkage in the cohort. Among around 400 genotyped donors of the cohort, an average of around 240,000 unique TCR beta nucleotide sequences were sequenced per donor, around 20% of them non-productive.

Here is what the overall study found, with its caveats: A later analysis found that HLA-associated TCR beta chains were more clonally expanded and had lower generation probabilities than equally common non-associated chains. The authors suggested that the approach could potentially be generalized to other disease states and immunological phenotypes. HLA typing was unavailable for some donors at each locus, so association tests used only the typed subset. The cohort was sequenced for TCR beta chains only, and without alpha or paired-chain data the features that could be detected were limited. Some IMGT-functional V segments, including TRBV6-2 and TRBV6-3, could not be distinguished by the 87-base-pair reads and were therefore excluded. An earlier analysis of around 600 of the donors showed that most TCR beta V segments appeared in productive rearrangements either about 87% or about 30% of the time, which broadly matched IMGT annotations. Specific HLA alleles were associated with 15,000 to 20,000 TCR beta sequences at a false discovery rate of 0.05 in a later analysis. In both the original and validation cohorts, the classifier was reported to diagnose cytomegalovirus status with high specificity and sensitivity. An association between a missense DCLRE1C variant and V-gene and J-gene trimming of TCR beta chains was found in a later genetic analysis and replicated in an independent cohort. A cluster of highly shared sequence variants was judged likely to represent a technical artifact of the sequencing pipeline. Assigning TCR associations to individual alleles was difficult when HLA alleles, especially DR and DQ, strongly co-occurred. In vitro tests confirmed that a few of the cytomegalovirus-associated TCR beta chains recognize cytomegalovirus antigens. A later analysis found that most CMV-associated TCR beta chains appeared HLA-restricted, with HLA associations seemingly driven largely by CMV exposure. Correlated functional status among segregating V segments might reflect linkage disequilibrium, but an unknown experimental factor could not be ruled out. According to a later genetic analysis, donors in an Asian-associated ancestry cluster had fewer N-insertions in productive TCRs than the roughly 670-donor mean. Across donors, most TCR sequences were observed very rarely, whereas some public TCRs were present in many individuals. CMV serostatus was the only immune exposure information available for the cohort. A later analysis found that TCR association rates varied across HLA loci, with DRB1 alleles showing the most associated TCRs and HLA-C alleles the fewest. Roughly uniform sequencing depth across donors was assumed in presence/absence analyses, although this assumption may not hold. A further reported finding was that TCR beta sequences accurately predicted the HLA-A and HLA-B alleles for most subjects in the first cohort. Because counts were too low, 15 to 20 rarely observed V segments, including chromosome 9 orphons, were excluded from the earlier analysis of around 640 of the donors. In the study, 150 to 200 TCR beta chains were listed as associated with cytomegalovirus. In a later analysis, several top co-occurrence clusters were reported to appear linked to parvovirus B19, influenza, CMV and Epstein-Barr virus.

The cohort consisted of 666 healthy bone marrow donors. At the time of sampling, all cohort members were nominally healthy, though unrecorded immune exposures were likely present. The donor tested CMV seropositive, placing the donor among the 250 to 350 seropositive members of the cohort. A peripheral blood sample was collected from each donor, and TCR beta sequencing was performed on peripheral blood mononuclear cells. The Qiagen DNeasy Blood Extraction Kit was used to extract genomic DNA from the blood cell samples. The sequenced sample was PBMCs. The receptor was isolated from a woman in her fifties or sixties in good health and CMV-seropositive. Recombination joined TRBV19 with TRBJ2-7; 12 nucleotides in the junction match TRBD1. At the DNA level, the sequence is TGTGCCAGTAATCCGGGACAGGGGGCTGGCGAGCAGTACTTC. The encoded protein is CASNPGQGAGEQYF.